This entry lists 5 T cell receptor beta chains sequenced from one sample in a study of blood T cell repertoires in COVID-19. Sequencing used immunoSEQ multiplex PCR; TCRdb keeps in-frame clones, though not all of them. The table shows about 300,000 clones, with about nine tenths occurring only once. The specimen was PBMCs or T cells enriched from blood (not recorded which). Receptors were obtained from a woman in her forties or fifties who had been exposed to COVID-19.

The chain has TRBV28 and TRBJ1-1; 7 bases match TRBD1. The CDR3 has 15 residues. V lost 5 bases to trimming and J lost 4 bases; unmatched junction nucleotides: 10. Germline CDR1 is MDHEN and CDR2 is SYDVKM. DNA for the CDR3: TGTGCCAGCAGTGCTTGGACAGGCGGAGGCACTGAAGCTTTCTTT. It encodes CASSAWTGGGTEAFF.

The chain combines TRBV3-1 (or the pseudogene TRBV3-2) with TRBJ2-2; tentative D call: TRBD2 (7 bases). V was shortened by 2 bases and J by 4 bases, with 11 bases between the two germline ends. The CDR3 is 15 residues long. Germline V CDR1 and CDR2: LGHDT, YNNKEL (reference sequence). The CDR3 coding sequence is TGTGCCAGCAGCCAAAGGGGGGGTCGCACCGGGGAGCTGTTTTTT. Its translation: CASSQRGGRTGELFF.

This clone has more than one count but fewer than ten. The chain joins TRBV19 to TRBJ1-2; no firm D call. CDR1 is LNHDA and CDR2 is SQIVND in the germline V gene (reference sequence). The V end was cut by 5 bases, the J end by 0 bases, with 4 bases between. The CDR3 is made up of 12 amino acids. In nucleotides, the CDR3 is TGTGCCAGTAGTCCTGCTAACTATGGCTACACCTTC. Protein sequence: CASSPANYGYTF.

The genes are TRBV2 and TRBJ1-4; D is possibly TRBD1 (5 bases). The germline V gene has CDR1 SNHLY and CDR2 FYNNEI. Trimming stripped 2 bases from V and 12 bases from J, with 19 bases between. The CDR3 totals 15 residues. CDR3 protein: CASSEIGQGVGELFF. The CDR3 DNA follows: TGTGCCAGCAGTGAAATAGGGCAGGGTGTTGGGGAACTGTTTTTT.

This chain's CDR3 is CSASVPGYGYTF. DNA of the CDR3: TGCAGTGCGAGTGTCCCCGGCTATGGCTACACCTTC. This chain joins TRBV20-1 and TRBJ1-2; D is undetermined. The germline V gene encodes CDR1 DFQATT and CDR2 SNEGSKA (reference sequence). With 6 bases removed from V and 4 bases from J, the gap between germline ends came to 12 bases. The CDR3 is made up of 12 amino acids.